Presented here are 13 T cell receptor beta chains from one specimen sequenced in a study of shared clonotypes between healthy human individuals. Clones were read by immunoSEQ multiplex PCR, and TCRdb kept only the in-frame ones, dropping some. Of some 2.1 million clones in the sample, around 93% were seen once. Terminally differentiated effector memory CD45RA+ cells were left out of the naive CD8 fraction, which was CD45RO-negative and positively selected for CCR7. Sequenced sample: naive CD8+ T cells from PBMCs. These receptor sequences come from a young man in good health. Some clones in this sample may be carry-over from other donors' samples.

CDR3 loop: CASSYLADYNYEQFF. DNA of the CDR3: TGTGCCAGCAGCTACCTAGCGGACTACAATTATGAGCAGTTCTTC. This chain uses TRBV11-2 with TRBJ2-1; TRBD2 matches 7 bases. CDR3 size: 15 residues. Germline lookup yields CDR1 SGHAT and CDR2 FQNNGV. With 4 bases clipped from V and 8 bases from J, the junction kept 11 bases outside the gene matches.

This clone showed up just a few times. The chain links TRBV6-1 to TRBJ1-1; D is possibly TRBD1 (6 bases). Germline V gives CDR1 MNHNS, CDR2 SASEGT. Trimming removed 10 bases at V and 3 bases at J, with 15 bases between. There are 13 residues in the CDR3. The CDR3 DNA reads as TGTGCCACTAACAGGGACGGGGACACTGAAGCTTTCTTT. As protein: CATNRDGDTEAFF.

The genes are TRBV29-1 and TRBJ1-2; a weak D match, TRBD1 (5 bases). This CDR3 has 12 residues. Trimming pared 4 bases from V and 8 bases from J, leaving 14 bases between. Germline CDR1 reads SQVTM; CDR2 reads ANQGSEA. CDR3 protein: CSVARGLDGYTF. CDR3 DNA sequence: TGCAGCGTTGCGAGGGGCCTCGACGGCTACACCTTC. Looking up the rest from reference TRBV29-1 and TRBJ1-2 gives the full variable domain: SAVISQKPSRDICQRGTSLTIQCQVDSQVTMMFWYRQQPGQSLTLIATANQGSEATYESGFVIDKFPISRPNLTFSTLTVSNMSPEDSSIYLCSVARGLDGYTFGSGTRLTVV.

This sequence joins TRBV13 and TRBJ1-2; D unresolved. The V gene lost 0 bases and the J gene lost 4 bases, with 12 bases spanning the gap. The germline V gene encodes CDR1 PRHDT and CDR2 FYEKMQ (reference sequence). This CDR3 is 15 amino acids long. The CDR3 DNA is TGTGCCAGCAGCTTAGGCCCCGGTAGCGCCTATGGCTACACCTTC. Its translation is CASSLGPGSAYGYTF.

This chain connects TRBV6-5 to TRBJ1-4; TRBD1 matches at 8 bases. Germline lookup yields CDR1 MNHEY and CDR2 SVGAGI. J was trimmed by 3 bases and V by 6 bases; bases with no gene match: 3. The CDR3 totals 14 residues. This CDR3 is CASRPGQANEKLFF. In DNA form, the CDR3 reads TGTGCCAGCAGACCGGGACAGGCTAATGAAAAACTGTTTTTT.

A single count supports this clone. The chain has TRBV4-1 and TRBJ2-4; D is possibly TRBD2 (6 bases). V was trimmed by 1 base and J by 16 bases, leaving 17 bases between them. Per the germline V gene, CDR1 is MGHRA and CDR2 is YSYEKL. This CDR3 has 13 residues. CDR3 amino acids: CASSQGWGRDFYF. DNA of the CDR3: TGCGCCAGCAGCCAAGGCTGGGGTAGGGACTTCTACTTC.

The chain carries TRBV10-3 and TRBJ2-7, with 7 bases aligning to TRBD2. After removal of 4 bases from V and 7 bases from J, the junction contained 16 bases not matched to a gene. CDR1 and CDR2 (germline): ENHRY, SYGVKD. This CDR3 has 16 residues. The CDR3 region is CAISVTGTNRTKEQYF. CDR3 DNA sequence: TGTGCCATCAGTGTTACCGGGACTAATCGTACTAAGGAGCAGTACTTC.

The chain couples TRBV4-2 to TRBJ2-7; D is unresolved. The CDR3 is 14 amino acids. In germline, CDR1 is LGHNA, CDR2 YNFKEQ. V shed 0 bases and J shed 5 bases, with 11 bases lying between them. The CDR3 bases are TGTGCCAGCAGCCAAGACGACGGAACGGACGAGCAGTACTTC. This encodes CASSQDDGTDEQYF.

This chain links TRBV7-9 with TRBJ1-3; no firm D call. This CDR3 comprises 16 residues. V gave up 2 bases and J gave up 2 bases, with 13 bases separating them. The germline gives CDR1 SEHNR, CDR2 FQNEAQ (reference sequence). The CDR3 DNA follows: TGTGCCAGCAGCTTATCAACTACAAGGGCTGGAAACACCATATATTTT. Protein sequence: CASSLSTTRAGNTIYF. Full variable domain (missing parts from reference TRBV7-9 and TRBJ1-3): DTGVSQNPRHKITKRGQNVTFRCDPISEHNRLYWYRQTLGQGPEFLTYFQNEAQLEKSRLLSDRFSAERPKGSFSTLEIQRTEQGDSAMYLCASSLSTTRAGNTIYFGEGSWLTVV.

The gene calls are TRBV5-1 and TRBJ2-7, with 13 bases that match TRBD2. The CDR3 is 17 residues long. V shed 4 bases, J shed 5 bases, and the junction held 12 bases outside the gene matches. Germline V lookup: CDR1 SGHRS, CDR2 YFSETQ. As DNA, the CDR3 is TGCGCCAGCAGCGGGAAGACTAGCGGGAGGACTATCCACGAGCAGTACTTC. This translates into CASSGKTSGRTIHEQYF.

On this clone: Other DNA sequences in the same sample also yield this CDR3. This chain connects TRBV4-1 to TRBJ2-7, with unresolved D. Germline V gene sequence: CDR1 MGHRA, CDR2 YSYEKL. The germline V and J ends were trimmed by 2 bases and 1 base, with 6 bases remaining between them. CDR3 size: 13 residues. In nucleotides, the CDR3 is TGCGCCAGCAGCCAACTAGGATCCTACGAGCAGTACTTC. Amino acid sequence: CASSQLGSYEQYF.

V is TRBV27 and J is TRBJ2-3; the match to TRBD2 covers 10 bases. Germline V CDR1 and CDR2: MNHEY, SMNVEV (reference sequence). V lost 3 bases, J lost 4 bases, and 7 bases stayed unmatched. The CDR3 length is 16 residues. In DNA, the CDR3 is TGTGCCAGCAGTTTTCAAAGCGGGAGGGCCGCAGATACGCAGTATTTT. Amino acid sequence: CASSFQSGRAADTQYF.

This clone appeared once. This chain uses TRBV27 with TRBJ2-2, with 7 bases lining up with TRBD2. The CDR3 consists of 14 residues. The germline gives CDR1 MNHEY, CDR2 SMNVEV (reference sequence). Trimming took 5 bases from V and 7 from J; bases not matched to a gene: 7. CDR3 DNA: TGTGCCAGCAGTGGGAGACTAGCTGGCGGGGAGCTGTTTTTT. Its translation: CASSGRLAGGELFF.